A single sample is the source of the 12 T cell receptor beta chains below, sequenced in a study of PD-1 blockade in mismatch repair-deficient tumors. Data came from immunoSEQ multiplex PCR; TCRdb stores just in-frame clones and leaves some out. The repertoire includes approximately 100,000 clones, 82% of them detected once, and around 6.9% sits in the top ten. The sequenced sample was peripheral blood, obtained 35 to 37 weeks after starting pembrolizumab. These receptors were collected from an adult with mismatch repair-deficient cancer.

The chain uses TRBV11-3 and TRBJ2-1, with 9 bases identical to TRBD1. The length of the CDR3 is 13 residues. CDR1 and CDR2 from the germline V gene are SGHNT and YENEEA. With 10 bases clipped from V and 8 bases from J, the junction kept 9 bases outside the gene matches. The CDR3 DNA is TGTGCCATCACGGGACAGGGTCGAGATGAGCAGTTCTTC. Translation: CAITGQGRDEQFF.

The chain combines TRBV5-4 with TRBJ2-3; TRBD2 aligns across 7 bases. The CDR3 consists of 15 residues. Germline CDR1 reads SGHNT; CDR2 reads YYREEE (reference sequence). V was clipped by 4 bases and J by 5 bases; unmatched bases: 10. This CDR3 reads CASSPRLAEGDTQYF. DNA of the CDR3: TGTGCCAGCAGCCCCCGACTAGCTGAGGGAGATACGCAGTATTTT.

Written as DNA, the CDR3 is TGCGCCAGCAGCTTGGTGGCGGGCGCGAACACCGGGGAGCTGTTTTTT. It yields the protein CASSLVAGANTGELFF. The J gene is TRBJ2-2, the V gene TRBV5-1; possibly TRBD2 for D (5 bases). The V and J ends lost 0 bases and 0 bases respectively, with 9 bases between them. Per the germline V gene, CDR1 is SGHRS and CDR2 is YFSETQ. This CDR3 region has 16 residues.

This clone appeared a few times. Written as DNA, the CDR3 is TGTGCCAGCAGCTTAGGTTACTACAATGAGCAGTTCTTC. Translating it yields CASSLGYYNEQFF. This chain uses TRBV11-3 with TRBJ2-1; D gene uncertain. The CDR3 loop spans 13 amino acids. Between the trimmed V and J ends, which lost 1 base and 3 bases, there was a span of 4 bases. Germline CDR1 reads SGHNT; CDR2 reads YENEEA.

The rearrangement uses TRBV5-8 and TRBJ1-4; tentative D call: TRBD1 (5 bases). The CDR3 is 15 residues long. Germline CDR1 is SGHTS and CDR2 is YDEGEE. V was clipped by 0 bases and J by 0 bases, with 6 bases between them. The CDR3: CASSLDRTTNEKLFF. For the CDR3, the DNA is TGTGCCAGCAGCTTGGACAGGACAACTAATGAAAAACTGTTTTTT.

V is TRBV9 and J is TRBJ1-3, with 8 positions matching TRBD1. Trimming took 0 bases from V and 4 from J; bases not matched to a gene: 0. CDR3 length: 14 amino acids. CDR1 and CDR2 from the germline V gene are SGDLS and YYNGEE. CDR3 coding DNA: TGTGCCAGCAGCGTAGGGACAGGGGGAAACACCATATATTTT. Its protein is CASSVGTGGNTIYF.

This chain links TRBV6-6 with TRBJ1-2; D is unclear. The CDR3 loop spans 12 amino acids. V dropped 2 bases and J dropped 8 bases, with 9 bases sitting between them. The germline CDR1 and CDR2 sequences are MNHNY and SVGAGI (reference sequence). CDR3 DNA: TGTGCCAGCAGTTACGGGCCTTCGGGCTACACCTTC. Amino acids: CASSYGPSGYTF.

The CDR3 nucleotides are TGTGCCAGCAGCGCTGGGGGACAGTCCTCCTCTCAGCAGTACTTC. Translated: CASSAGGQSSSQQYF. The chain employs TRBV9 and TRBJ2-7, with TRBD1 matching 7 bases. Germline CDR1 and CDR2: SGDLS and YYNGEE. The trim removed 3 bases at V and 8 bases at J, leaving 14 bases unmatched. The CDR3 runs 15 residues.

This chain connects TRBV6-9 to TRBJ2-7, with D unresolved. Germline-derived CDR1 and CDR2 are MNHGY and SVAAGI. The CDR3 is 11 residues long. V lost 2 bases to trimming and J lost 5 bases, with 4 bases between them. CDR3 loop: CASSYRNEQYF. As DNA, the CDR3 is TGTGCCAGCAGTTATCGTAACGAGCAGTACTTC.

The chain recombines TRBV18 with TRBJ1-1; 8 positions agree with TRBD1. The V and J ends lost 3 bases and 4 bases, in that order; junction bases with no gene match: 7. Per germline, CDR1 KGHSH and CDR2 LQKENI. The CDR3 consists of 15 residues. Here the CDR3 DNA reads TGTGCCAGCTCACCCCAGGGGGCAAGAGTCACTGAAGCTTTCTTT. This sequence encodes CASSPQGARVTEAFF.

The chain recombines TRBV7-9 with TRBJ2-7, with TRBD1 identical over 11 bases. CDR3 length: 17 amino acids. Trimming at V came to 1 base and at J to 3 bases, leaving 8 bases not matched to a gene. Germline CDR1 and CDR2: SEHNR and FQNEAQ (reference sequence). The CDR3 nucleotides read TGTGCCAGCAGCTTAGATTCGGGACAGGGGGTAATCTACGAGCAGTACTTC. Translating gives CASSLDSGQGVIYEQYF.

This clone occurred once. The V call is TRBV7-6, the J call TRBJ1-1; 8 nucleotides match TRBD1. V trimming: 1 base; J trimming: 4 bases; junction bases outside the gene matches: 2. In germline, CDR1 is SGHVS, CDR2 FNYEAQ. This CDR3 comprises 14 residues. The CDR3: CASSLGQGFTEAFF. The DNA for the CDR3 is TGTGCCAGCAGCTTAGGACAGGGGTTCACTGAAGCTTTCTTT.